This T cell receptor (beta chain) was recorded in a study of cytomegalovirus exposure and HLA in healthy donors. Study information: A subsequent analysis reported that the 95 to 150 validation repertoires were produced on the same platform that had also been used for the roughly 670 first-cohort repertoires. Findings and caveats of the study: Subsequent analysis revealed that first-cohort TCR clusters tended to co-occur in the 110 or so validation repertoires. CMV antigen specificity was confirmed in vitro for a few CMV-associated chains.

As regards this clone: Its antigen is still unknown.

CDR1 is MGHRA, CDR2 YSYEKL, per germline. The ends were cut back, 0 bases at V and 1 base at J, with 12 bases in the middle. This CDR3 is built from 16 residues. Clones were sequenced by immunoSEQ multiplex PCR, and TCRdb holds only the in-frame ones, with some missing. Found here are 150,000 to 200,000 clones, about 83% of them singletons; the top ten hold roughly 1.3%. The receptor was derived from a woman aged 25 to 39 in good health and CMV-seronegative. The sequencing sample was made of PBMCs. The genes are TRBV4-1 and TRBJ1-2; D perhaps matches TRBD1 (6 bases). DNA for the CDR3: TGCGCCAGCAGCCAAGAACCCGGACAGCTTAACTATGGCTACACCTTC. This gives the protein CASSQEPGQLNYGYTF.